This entry describes one T cell receptor beta chain. Here immunoSEQ multiplex PCR was the method, and the copy in TCRdb shows in-frame clones only, minus some. Of some 300,000 clones in the sample, about 88% were seen once. Germline V gene sequence: CDR1 KGHDR, CDR2 SFDVKD. V lost 3 bases, J lost 3 bases, and 8 bases lay in between. The CDR3 contains 13 residues. This entry belongs to a study of blood T cell repertoires in COVID-19. The gene calls are TRBV24-1 and TRBJ2-7; D may be TRBD2 (6 bases). This sequence was found in a woman in her 40s who had recovered from COVID-19. The specimen sequenced was PBMCs or T cells enriched from blood (not recorded which). In nucleotides, the CDR3 is TGTGCCACCAGTGATGGCGGGATCTACGAGCAGTACTTC. Protein product: CATSDGGIYEQYF.